These 14 T cell receptor beta chains originate from one sample sequenced in a study of blood T cell repertoires in COVID-19. Generated by immunoSEQ multiplex PCR, the TCRdb table keeps only in-frame clones and is missing some. This sample has 70,000 or so clones, with 82% found just once. Sequenced material: peripheral blood. The receptors derive from a human donor in a cohort sampled during active COVID-19.

The rearrangement joins TRBV6-1 to TRBJ2-7; 7 nucleotides line up with TRBD1. Germline-derived CDR1 and CDR2 are MNHNS and SASEGT. V shed 1 base and J 2 bases; nucleotides not matched to a gene: 2. This CDR3 has 14 residues. CDR3 region: CASSEETGPYEQYF. The CDR3 region has the DNA TGTGCCAGCAGTGAAGAGACAGGGCCCTACGAGCAGTACTTC.

The V and J genes are TRBV9 and TRBJ1-2; the match to TRBD1 covers 7 bases. After removal of 1 base from V and 9 bases from J, the junction contained 6 bases not matched to a gene. Germline V lookup: CDR1 SGDLS, CDR2 YYNGEE. This CDR3 spans 13 amino acids. This CDR3 reads CASSVPGQSRYTF. In DNA, the CDR3 is TGTGCCAGCAGCGTACCGGGACAGTCTCGCTACACCTTC.

The chain recombines TRBV5-6 with TRBJ2-7, with D perhaps TRBD1 (6 bases). Germline V lookup: CDR1 SGHDT, CDR2 YYEEEE. Trimming removed 3 bases at V and 5 bases at J, with 15 bases between. The CDR3 is made up of 14 amino acids. CDR3 coding DNA: TGTGCCAGCAGCTGGGTCGACAGGCCCGACGAGCAGTACTTC. Its translation: CASSWVDRPDEQYF.

Only one count was recorded for this clone. The rearrangement uses TRBV29-1 and TRBJ2-7; D unresolved. The CDR3 totals 13 residues. Germline assignment: CDR1 SQVTM and CDR2 ANQGSEA. V was shortened by 2 bases and J by 2 bases, with 10 bases between the two germline ends. CDR3 sequence reads: CSVEPLRAYEQYF. The CDR3 nucleotides read TGCAGCGTTGAACCCCTCCGGGCCTACGAGCAGTACTTC.

The chain employs TRBV18 and TRBJ2-7; TRBD1 aligns across 12 bases. The germline CDR1 and CDR2 sequences are KGHSH and LQKENI. This CDR3 is built from 15 residues. The trim removed 0 bases at V and 7 bases at J, leaving 4 bases unmatched. CDR3 protein: CASSPPGQGAREQYF. The CDR3 region has the DNA TGTGCCAGCTCACCACCGGGACAGGGGGCACGGGAGCAGTACTTC. The variable domain in full, completed from reference TRBV18 and TRBJ2-7, reads NAGVMQNPRHLVRRRGQEARLRCSPMKGHSHVYWYRQLPEEGLKFMVYLQKENIIDESGMPKERFSAEFPKEGPSILRIQQVVRGDSAAYFCASSPPGQGAREQYFGPGTRLTVT.

V and J are TRBV5-5 and TRBJ1-1; 7 nucleotides agree with TRBD1. The CDR3 runs to 16 residues. J lost 3 bases, V lost 0 bases, and 8 bases had no gene match. Germline V gene lookup returns CDR1 SGHKS and CDR2 YYEKEE (reference sequence). In DNA form, the CDR3 reads TGTGCCAGCAGCTTGGCCATTGGGACAGCGTACACTGAAGCTTTCTTT. Translating gives CASSLAIGTAYTEAFF.

The gene calls are TRBV10-3 and TRBJ1-2; 8 bases map to TRBD1. V was pared by 4 bases and J by 6 bases, with 13 bases of the junction left unmatched. From germline, CDR1 is ENHRY and CDR2 SYGVKD. This CDR3 comprises 16 residues. The CDR3 is CAISAKAPGGLDGYTF. In nucleotides, the CDR3 is TGTGCCATCAGTGCTAAGGCCCCAGGGGGCCTCGATGGCTACACCTTC.

This clone appeared a single time. The chain links TRBV19 to TRBJ2-1; TRBD2 agrees at 8 bases. CDR3 length: 16 amino acids. V shed 6 bases, J shed 9 bases, and the junction held 16 bases outside the gene matches. Germline values: CDR1 LNHDA, CDR2 SQIVND (reference sequence). CDR3 sequence reads: CASSGGRSGGTLEQFF. The DNA for the CDR3 is TGTGCCAGTAGCGGAGGAAGGAGCGGGGGTACCCTTGAGCAGTTCTTC.

V usage is TRBV6-5 and J usage is TRBJ1-5; TRBD1 aligns across 9 bases. Losses at the gene ends were 6 bases for V and 5 bases for J; bases not matched to a gene: 8. Germline V gene lookup returns CDR1 MNHEY and CDR2 SVGAGI. The CDR3 sequence is 15 residues long. CDR3 sequence (DNA): TGTGCCAGCAGGGGGACAGGGAGAGGTTATCAGCCCCAGCATTTT. This sequence encodes CASRGTGRGYQPQHF.

The chain is built from TRBV3-1 (or the pseudogene TRBV3-2) and TRBJ1-4, with 9 positions matching TRBD1. This CDR3 comprises 12 residues. Germline CDR1 is LGHDT and CDR2 is YNNKEL (reference sequence). V lost 8 bases to trimming and J lost 6 bases; unmatched junction nucleotides: 1. This CDR3 is CASGQGYEKLFF. The DNA of the CDR3 is TGTGCCAGCGGACAGGGGTATGAAAAACTGTTTTTT.

The J gene is TRBJ2-7, the V gene TRBV27; TRBD1 agrees at 10 bases. In germline, CDR1 is MNHEY, CDR2 SMNVEV (reference sequence). Trimming cost V 5 bases and J 0 bases; bases outside gene matches: 1. The length of the CDR3 is 14 residues. In nucleotides, the CDR3 is TGTGCCAGCAGTGGGACAGGGGCCTCCTACGAGCAGTACTTC. Translated, it gives CASSGTGASYEQYF.

This chain joins TRBV29-1 and TRBJ1-1; D is unresolved. V lost 7 bases to trimming and J lost 2 bases, with 5 bases between them. The CDR3 sequence is 10 residues long. Germline values: CDR1 SQVTM, CDR2 ANQGSEA. The CDR3 DNA reads TGCAGCGGTCATAACACTGAAGCTTTCTTT. Protein product: CSGHNTEAFF.

The chain combines TRBV4-3 with TRBJ1-2, with TRBD1 identical over 12 bases. Germline CDR1 is LGHNA and CDR2 is YSLEER. V shed 0 bases and J 5 bases; nucleotides not matched to a gene: 10. The CDR3 sequence is 18 residues long. CDR3 sequence: CASSQDVRDRGRIYGYTF. The CDR3 DNA reads as TGCGCCAGCAGCCAAGATGTGAGGGACAGGGGGCGAATTTATGGCTACACCTTC.

The J gene is TRBJ2-7, the V gene TRBV6-5; 7 bases fit TRBD2. CDR1 is MNHEY and CDR2 is SVGAGI in the germline V gene. V shed 7 bases and J 7 bases; nucleotides not matched to a gene: 4. The CDR3 extends over 11 amino acids. CDR3 in amino acids: CASTSGGEQYF. The DNA for the CDR3 is TGTGCCAGCACCTCCGGGGGGGAGCAGTACTTC.